One and the same sample provided the 2 T cell receptor beta chains below, sequenced in a study of blood T cells in healthy people across ages. Together with a sample-barcoded 5' primer, a J-beta primer mix was included in a second PCR lasting about 7 to 11 cycles. TCRdb called the 5' RACE reads again in MiXCR, with one record for every CDR3 protein. The sample lists some 1.7 million distinct CDR3 sequences; roughly 30% were seen once. The specimen sequenced was blood. The origin of the receptors is a woman aged 25 to 39 in good health.

CDR3 nucleotides: TGTGCCACCAGTGAACCACAGCTCCAAGAGACCCAGTACTTC. Translation: CATSEPQLQETQYF. The chain uses TRBV24-1 and TRBJ2-5; no definite D call. Trimming shortened V by 4 bases and J by 1 base, and 9 bases separated the two germline ends. CDR1 and CDR2 from the germline V gene are KGHDR and SFDVKD. This CDR3 has 14 amino acids.

The rearrangement links TRBV7-2 to TRBJ1-1; D remains ambiguous. CDR3 length: 14 amino acids. The V end was cut by 1 base, the J end by 6 bases, with 12 bases between. The germline V gene encodes CDR1 SGHTA and CDR2 FQGNSA. CDR3 residues: CASSLEADLPEAFF. The CDR3 nucleotides are TGTGCCAGCAGCTTAGAGGCAGACCTCCCTGAAGCTTTCTTT.